This record concerns one T cell receptor (beta chain) sequence. The antigen remains undetermined. Extracted from the samples, RNA was reverse transcribed into cDNA to serve as the sequencing template. Data came from immunoSEQ multiplex PCR; TCRdb stores just in-frame clones and leaves some out. The sample contains fewer than 350,000 clones, roughly 60% of which appear only once. Treatment meaning: oral pan-JAK inhibitor, 5-10 mg twice daily. Looked up from germline, CDR1 is SNHLY and CDR2 is FYNNEI. With 6 bases clipped from V and 6 bases from J, the junction kept 4 bases outside the gene matches. The CDR3 length is 12 residues. The data stem from a study of CD8+ T cells in alopecia areata. Overall study context: Among treated patients, severity was scored by affected scalp area percentage.

Points from the study as a whole: Scalp sequencing captures resident alphabeta T cells of normal skin too. Both scalp clonality and the expanded CD8+ clones among the top 100 showed a significant decrease with tofacitinib. Many expanded lesional clones persisted in scalp and blood during tofacitinib.

The sample was CD4+ T cells sorted from blood, taken at week 24, from a patient treated with tofacitinib. The rearrangement joins TRBV2 to TRBJ1-1, with 7 bases matching TRBD1. The TCR comes from a human donor with alopecia areata. The CDR3 protein is CASRRGQAEAFF. In DNA, the CDR3 is TGTGCCAGCAGGAGAGGACAGGCTGAAGCTTTCTTT. Together with reference TRBV2 and TRBJ1-1, the CDR3 gives the full variable domain: EPEVTQTPSHQVTQMGQEVILRCVPISNHLYFYWYRQILGQKVEFLVSFYNNEISEKSEIFDDQFSVERPDGSNFTLKIRSTKLEDSAMYFCASRRGQAEAFFGQGTRLTVV.